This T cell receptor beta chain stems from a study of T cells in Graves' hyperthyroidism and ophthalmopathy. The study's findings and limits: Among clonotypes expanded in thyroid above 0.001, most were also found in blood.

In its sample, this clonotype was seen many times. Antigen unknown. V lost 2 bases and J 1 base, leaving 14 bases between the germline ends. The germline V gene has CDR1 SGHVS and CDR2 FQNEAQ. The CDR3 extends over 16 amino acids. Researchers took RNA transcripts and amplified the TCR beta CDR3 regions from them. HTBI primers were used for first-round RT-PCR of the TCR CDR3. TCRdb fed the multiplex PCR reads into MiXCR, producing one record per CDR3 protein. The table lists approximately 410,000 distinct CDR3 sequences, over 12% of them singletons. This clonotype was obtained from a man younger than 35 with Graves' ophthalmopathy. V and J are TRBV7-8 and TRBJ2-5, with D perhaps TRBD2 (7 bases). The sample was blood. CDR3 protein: CASSLWGRGGQETQYF. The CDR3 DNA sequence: TGTGCCAGCAGCTTATGGGGAAGGGGGGGCCAAGAGACCCAGTACTTC.